The 7 T cell receptor beta chains listed next were all sequenced from one sample in a study of blood T cell repertoires in COVID-19. Sequencing used immunoSEQ multiplex PCR; TCRdb keeps in-frame clones, though not all of them. The profile shows approximately 60,000 clones, 85% to 90% of them singletons. Sequenced input: peripheral blood. The receptors come from a man aged 45-65 years with active COVID-19.

This sequence joins TRBV7-3 and TRBJ2-2; TRBD2 matches at 9 bases. CDR1 SGHTA and CDR2 FQGTGA come from the germline V gene. The CDR3 consists of 16 residues. Trimming took 5 bases from V and 3 from J; bases not matched to a gene: 7. The CDR3 region is CASSLLAGMDTGELFF. CDR3 nucleotides: TGTGCCAGCAGCCTCCTAGCGGGAATGGACACCGGGGAGCTGTTTTTT.

J is TRBJ2-1 and V is TRBV6-1; a possible D gene is TRBD1 (5 bases). V lost 2 bases, J lost 2 bases, and 7 bases lay in between. Germline values: CDR1 MNHNS, CDR2 SASEGT. The CDR3 has 14 amino acids. CDR3 in amino acids: CASSESTAYNEQFF. DNA of the CDR3: TGTGCCAGCAGTGAATCGACAGCCTACAATGAGCAGTTCTTC.

This chain connects TRBV6-1 to TRBJ1-1; no definite D call. CDR1 and CDR2 (germline): MNHNS, SASEGT. The CDR3 has 13 residues. The V end lost 3 bases, the J end lost 1 base, and 6 bases lay between the germline ends. The CDR3: CASSEWQNTEAFF. CDR3 DNA: TGTGCCAGCAGTGAGTGGCAGAACACTGAAGCTTTCTTT.

The rearrangement links TRBV5-4 to TRBJ2-5; 14 positions agree with TRBD2. Germline loops: CDR1 SGHNT, CDR2 YYREEE (reference sequence). Trimming took 4 bases from V and 7 from J; bases not matched to a gene: 9. The CDR3 spans 16 residues. The CDR3 bases are TGTGCCAGCAGCGCCGGGACTAGCGGGAGTTTGGGGACCCAGTACTTC. Translating it yields CASSAGTSGSLGTQYF.

The CDR3 is CASSPQGGPLYEQYF. The DNA for the CDR3 is TGTGCCAGCAGTCCACAGGGGGGCCCTCTCTACGAGCAGTACTTC. The rearrangement joins TRBV14 to TRBJ2-7; TRBD1 matches at 8 bases. After removal of 6 bases from V and 3 bases from J, the junction contained 10 bases not matched to a gene. The CDR3 runs 15 residues. Germline-derived CDR1 and CDR2 are SGHDN and FVKESK. Using reference TRBV14 and TRBJ2-7 for the parts outside the CDR3, the full variable domain is EAGVTQFPSHSVIEKGQTVTLRCDPISGHDNLYWYRRVMGKEIKFLLHFVKESKQDESGMPNNRFLAERTGGTYSTLKVQPAELEDSGVYFCASSPQGGPLYEQYFGPGTRLTVT.

The chain links TRBV5-1 to TRBJ2-2; no clear D gene. The V gene lost 4 bases and the J gene lost 1 base, with 11 bases spanning the gap. Per germline, CDR1 SGHRS and CDR2 YFSETQ. This CDR3 is 15 amino acids long. The CDR3 is CASSHFRMNTGELFF. In DNA, the CDR3 is TGCGCCAGCAGCCACTTCAGGATGAACACCGGGGAGCTGTTTTTT.

The gene calls are TRBV27 and TRBJ1-2, with 8 nucleotides matching TRBD1. This CDR3 spans 15 amino acids. CDR1 and CDR2 from the germline V gene are MNHEY and SMNVEV (reference sequence). The V segment lost 1 base and the J segment 2 bases; nucleotides outside the gene matches: 3. The CDR3 sequence is CASSLFPGGNYGYTF. The CDR3 nucleotides are TGTGCCAGCAGTTTATTCCCAGGGGGCAACTATGGCTACACCTTC.